The 24 T cell receptor beta chains below all came from one sample that was sequenced in a study of T-cell memory formation after mild COVID-19. A single record per CDR3 protein comes from TCRdb applying MiXCR to the 5' RACE reads. The sample holds 110,000 or so distinct CDR3 sequences, over 20% seen once. Sequenced sample: PBMCs or a T cell subset sorted from them (not recorded which). All receptors come from a man between 18 and 29 years old who had mild COVID-19 (a few samples of this study predate the infection). Cell type and time point are not known.

The CDR3 DNA reads TGTGCCAGCAGATCCTGGGACGAGGATGCGGGGGACACAGATACGCAGTATTTT. Translation: CASRSWDEDAGDTDTQYF. The chain has TRBV11-2 and TRBJ2-3; 7 positions agree with TRBD2. Germline lookup yields CDR1 SGHAT and CDR2 FQNNGV. After removal of 6 bases from V and 2 bases from J, the junction contained 17 bases not matched to a gene. The CDR3 runs to 18 residues.

This chain connects TRBV28 to TRBJ1-5; D uncertain. Trimming shortened V by 4 bases and J by 4 bases, and 5 bases separated the two germline ends. Germline V CDR1 and CDR2: MDHEN, SYDVKM. The CDR3 extends over 12 amino acids. CDR3 sequence (DNA): TGTGCCAGCAGTTCACCTAATCAGCCCCAGCATTTT. The encoded protein is CASSSPNQPQHF.

This clonotype was observed many times. The chain is built from TRBV12-3 or TRBV12-4 and TRBJ2-3; unclear D gene. CDR3 size: 13 residues. V was shortened by 4 bases and J by 0 bases, with 5 bases between the two germline ends. Here the CDR3 reads CASSSGSTDTQYF. CDR3 in DNA: TGTGCCAGCAGTTCTGGGAGCACAGATACGCAGTATTTT.

This clonotype has just a few counts. V usage is TRBV25-1 and J usage is TRBJ1-4; D gene unclear. Germline V CDR1 and CDR2: MGHDK, SYGVNS. V lost 3 bases and J lost 8, with 10 bases in between. The CDR3 totals 13 residues. The CDR3 coding sequence is TGTGCCAGCAGTGAGGTGGGGATGGAAAAACTGTTTTTT. The encoded protein is CASSEVGMEKLFF.

This clonotype turned up a few times. The chain carries TRBV5-5 and TRBJ1-5; 7 nucleotides match TRBD1. V shed 2 bases, J shed 4 bases, and the junction held 6 bases outside the gene matches. The CDR3 spans 15 residues. Germline-derived CDR1 and CDR2 are SGHKS and YYEKEE (reference sequence). The chain's CDR3 is CASSLRGQINQPQHF. The CDR3 DNA follows: TGTGCCAGCAGCTTAAGGGGACAGATTAATCAGCCCCAGCATTTT.

The V and J genes are TRBV4-2 and TRBJ2-2; D call uncertain. The CDR3 is 14 residues long. V lost 1 base to trimming and J lost 1 base, with 4 bases between them. Per germline, CDR1 LGHNA and CDR2 YNFKEQ. CDR3 sequence (DNA): TGTGCCAGCAGCCAAGGGGAGAACACCGGGGAGCTGTTTTTT. Translating it yields CASSQGENTGELFF.

The chain uses TRBV7-9 and TRBJ2-7; weak D call: TRBD1 (5 bases). The CDR3 is 13 residues long. Germline-derived CDR1 and CDR2 are SEHNR and FQNEAQ (reference sequence). V gave up 3 bases and J gave up 1 base, with 7 bases separating them. The chain's CDR3 is CASSFPGSYEQYF. The CDR3 DNA reads TGTGCCAGCAGCTTCCCAGGGTCCTACGAGCAGTACTTC.

This clonotype was detected once. The V and J genes are TRBV12-3 or TRBV12-4 and TRBJ1-2; possible D gene TRBD1, 5 bases. The CDR3 totals 15 residues. Trimming removed 3 bases at V and 7 bases at J, with 18 bases between. The CDR3 nucleotides are TGTGCCAGCAGTTTCCCGCCCCCAGGGATGGGTGGCTACACCTTC. Amino acids: CASSFPPPGMGGYTF.

The V call is TRBV6-5, the J call TRBJ2-1, with D possibly matching TRBD2 (8 bases). CDR1 and CDR2 from the germline V gene are MNHEY and SVGAGI. CDR3 size: 16 residues. Deletions cut 5 bases from V and 4 bases from J, with 18 bases between. CDR3 nucleotides: TGTGCCAGCAGTCCTGGCGGGGGGACAGAGTACAATGAGCAGTTCTTC. It yields the protein CASSPGGGTEYNEQFF.

V usage is TRBV7-8 and J usage is TRBJ1-2, with D tentatively TRBD1 (5 bases). V lost 5 bases and J lost 2, with 15 bases in between. The CDR3 covers 15 residues. Germline lookup yields CDR1 SGHVS and CDR2 FQNEAQ. CDR3 sequence: CASSPVRGANYGYTF. In nucleotides, the CDR3 is TGTGCCAGCAGCCCGGTGAGAGGGGCCAACTATGGCTACACCTTC.

There are a few counts of this clonotype. The chain links TRBV6-5 to TRBJ1-6; 7 positions agree with TRBD1. CDR1 MNHEY and CDR2 SVGAGI come from the germline V gene. This CDR3 contains 15 residues. Losses at the gene ends were 3 bases for V and 7 bases for J; bases not matched to a gene: 6. CDR3 DNA: TGTGCCAGCAGTTATTCCGGGACAGCAAATTCACCCCTCCACTTT. This translates into CASSYSGTANSPLHF.

The V and J genes are TRBV29-1 and TRBJ1-1; D uncertain. V was pared by 4 bases and J by 4 bases, with 4 bases between. Germline V CDR1 and CDR2: SQVTM, ANQGSEA. The CDR3 sequence is 10 residues long. The CDR3 spells CSVVSTEAFF. CDR3 coding DNA: TGCAGCGTTGTTAGCACTGAAGCTTTCTTT.

The chain employs TRBV6-2 or TRBV6-3 and TRBJ2-7; a possible D gene is TRBD1 (6 bases). Trimming stripped 2 bases from V and 5 bases from J, with 13 bases between. The CDR3 is 14 amino acids. Germline-derived CDR1 and CDR2 are MNHEY and SVGEGT. The CDR3 spells CASSYRDNTDEQYV. Here the CDR3 DNA reads TGTGCCAGCAGTTACCGGGACAATACCGACGAGCAGTACGTC.

The chain employs TRBV27 and TRBJ1-1; 8 nucleotides align to TRBD1. CDR3 length: 15 residues. V lost 5 bases, J lost 1 base, and 6 bases stayed unmatched. CDR1 and CDR2 from the germline V gene are MNHEY and SMNVEV (reference sequence). CDR3 coding DNA: TGTGCCAGCAGTCCCGGGACAGGCCCGAACACTGAAGCTTTCTTT. This codes for CASSPGTGPNTEAFF.

The gene calls are TRBV5-1 and TRBJ1-6; 11 bases agree with TRBD1. This CDR3 spans 15 amino acids. The junction had 2 bases not matched to a gene; V was cut back by 3 bases and J by 6 bases. Germline V gene lookup returns CDR1 SGHRS and CDR2 YFSETQ. This CDR3 is CASSSGTGGNSPLHF. CDR3 in DNA: TGCGCCAGCAGCTCCGGGACAGGGGGTAATTCACCCCTCCACTTT.

The V and J genes are TRBV4-1 and TRBJ2-3, with 10 bases that match TRBD2. The V gene end was trimmed by 0 bases and the J gene end by 7 bases; junction bases not matched to a gene: 19. Germline V gene lookup returns CDR1 MGHRA and CDR2 YSYEKL. The CDR3 extends over 20 amino acids. DNA for the CDR3: TGCGCCAGCAGCCAAGATCCTTGGAGTAGCGGGGGGTTCCCCTCGAATACGCAGTATTTT. This gives the protein CASSQDPWSSGGFPSNTQYF.

The gene calls are TRBV9 and TRBJ2-6; no firm D call. The CDR3 has 16 residues. Per the germline V gene, CDR1 is SGDLS and CDR2 is YYNGEE. The germline V and J ends were trimmed by 0 bases and 4 bases, with 11 bases remaining between them. As DNA, the CDR3 is TGTGCCAGCAGCGTAGCTGCAGCTTCGGGGGCCAACGTCCTGACTTTC. Protein: CASSVAAASGANVLTF.

This clonotype showed up just a few times. The V gene is TRBV29-1, the J gene TRBJ1-5; no clear D gene. Germline lookup yields CDR1 SQVTM and CDR2 ANQGSEA. The CDR3 extends over 13 amino acids. Trimming stripped 5 bases from V and 2 bases from J, with 10 bases between. This chain's CDR3 is CSVNGDGNQPQHF. The CDR3 region has the DNA TGCAGCGTTAATGGGGATGGCAATCAGCCCCAGCATTTT.

The chain combines TRBV6-5 with TRBJ2-3, with TRBD2 matching over 15 bases. Germline V CDR1 and CDR2: MNHEY, SVGAGI. Germline trimming cut 2 bases from V and 4 bases from J; bases unmatched to any gene: 7. The length of the CDR3 is 18 residues. The CDR3 coding sequence is TGTGCCAGCAGTTACGGACTAGCGGGGGGGGTACTCCCAGATACGCAGTATTTT. It specifies CASSYGLAGGVLPDTQYF.

The V and J genes are TRBV28 and TRBJ2-5; TRBD2 matches 9 bases. The germline V gene encodes CDR1 MDHEN and CDR2 SYDVKM. The V segment lost 5 bases and the J segment 4 bases; nucleotides outside the gene matches: 17. This CDR3 contains 18 residues. CDR3 sequence reads: CASSLRLADGGPRETQYF. In DNA form, the CDR3 reads TGTGCCAGCAGTCTAAGACTAGCGGACGGGGGGCCGAGAGAGACCCAGTACTTC.

There are many counts of this clonotype. The V call is TRBV11-2, the J call TRBJ1-2; no clear D. Germline V gene sequence: CDR1 SGHAT, CDR2 FQNNGV. Deletions cut 5 bases from V and 8 bases from J, with 15 bases between. This CDR3 has 13 residues. This CDR3 is CASSMDLEGGYTF. CDR3 bases: TGTGCCAGCAGCATGGACCTTGAAGGGGGCTACACCTTC.

This chain connects TRBV5-1 to TRBJ2-3; 8 positions match TRBD2. With 0 bases clipped from V and 0 bases from J, the junction kept 15 bases outside the gene matches. The length of the CDR3 is 20 residues. Germline CDR1 and CDR2: SGHRS and YFSETQ. The CDR3 DNA is TGCGCCAGCAGCTTGGTTGCGGGGGGAGACCTCCCTACTAGCACAGATACGCAGTATTTT. As protein: CASSLVAGGDLPTSTDTQYF.

V is TRBV12-3 or TRBV12-4 and J is TRBJ2-2, with unresolved D. V dropped 7 bases and J dropped 4 bases, with 10 bases sitting between them. The CDR3 length is 13 residues. CDR3 sequence (DNA): TGTGCCAGCACCCCCGCCGGCACCGGGGAGCTGTTTTTT. Encoded protein: CASTPAGTGELFF.

This clonotype occurred a few times. The J gene is TRBJ2-5, the V gene TRBV7-8; unclear D gene. This CDR3 contains 12 residues. Per the germline V gene, CDR1 is SGHVS and CDR2 is FQNEAQ. V lost 1 base and J lost 6, with 6 bases in between. This CDR3 reads CASSLEDQTQYF. CDR3 sequence (DNA): TGTGCCAGCAGCTTAGAGGACCAGACCCAGTACTTC.